This entry features one T cell receptor beta chain sequence. Its antigen is currently unknown. The CDR3 is 13 residues long. Germline V gene lookup returns CDR1 LGHDT and CDR2 YNNKEL (reference sequence). The V end was cut by 6 bases, the J end by 10 bases, with 16 bases between. Expansion with viral peptide pools was applied to antigen-specific CD4+ T cells by the ViraFEST assay prior to sequencing. After more than 9 days in culture, the CD4+ T cells were isolated. Each participant received a vaccine that was either BNT162b2 or mRNA-1273, given as two doses. Replacing half the medium with IL-2 medium was done on days 3 and 7. TCRdb's copy holds only in-frame clones and misses some; the assay was immunoSEQ multiplex PCR. The sample carries approximately 28,000 clones, just under 75% recorded once. This sample stems from a study of vaccination effects on CD4 cells after COVID-19. Study summary: It was a median of 72 days after the second dose that post-vaccine samples were obtained.

The sequence came from a human donor who received a COVID-19 vaccine. The rearrangement uses TRBV3-1 (or the pseudogene TRBV3-2) and TRBJ2-1, with D perhaps TRBD1 (6 bases). The input for sequencing was CD4+ T cells from PBMCs cultured with HCoV-229E spike peptides, taken after COVID-19 vaccination. The CDR3 protein is CASSLTGSGEQFF. The CDR3 region has the DNA TGTGCCAGCAGTCTTACAGGGTCGGGAGAGCAGTTCTTC.